This record covers a single T cell receptor (beta chain). The antigen is not known. As to time point: week 5, during vaccination. In every dose of vaccine, 300 ug of mutant IDH1 20-mer peptide was given alongside topical imiquimod. Profiled with immunoSEQ multiplex PCR; TCRdb holds only in-frame clones, not every one. The sample shows about 25,000 clones, 77% of them seen only once. CDR1 SGDLS and CDR2 YYNGEE come from the germline V gene. V lost 0 bases, J lost 4 bases, and 3 bases stayed unmatched. The CDR3 runs 15 residues. This sample stems from a study of a mutant IDH1 vaccine in newly diagnosed glioma. Study-wide context: Patients were pretreated with radiotherapy, temozolomide, or both, mostly both.

Study-level points and caveats: The study observed vaccine-induced immune responses in 90% to 95% of patients.

The clonotype comes from a man aged 35-49 years with glioma. Sequenced material: PBMCs, taken from a glioma patient whose treatment included an IDH1 peptide vaccine. The chain links TRBV9 to TRBJ1-1; 10 bases match TRBD1. The CDR3 spells CASSVGTGGFTEAFF. In DNA, the CDR3 is TGTGCCAGCAGCGTAGGGACAGGGGGTTTCACTGAAGCTTTCTTT.